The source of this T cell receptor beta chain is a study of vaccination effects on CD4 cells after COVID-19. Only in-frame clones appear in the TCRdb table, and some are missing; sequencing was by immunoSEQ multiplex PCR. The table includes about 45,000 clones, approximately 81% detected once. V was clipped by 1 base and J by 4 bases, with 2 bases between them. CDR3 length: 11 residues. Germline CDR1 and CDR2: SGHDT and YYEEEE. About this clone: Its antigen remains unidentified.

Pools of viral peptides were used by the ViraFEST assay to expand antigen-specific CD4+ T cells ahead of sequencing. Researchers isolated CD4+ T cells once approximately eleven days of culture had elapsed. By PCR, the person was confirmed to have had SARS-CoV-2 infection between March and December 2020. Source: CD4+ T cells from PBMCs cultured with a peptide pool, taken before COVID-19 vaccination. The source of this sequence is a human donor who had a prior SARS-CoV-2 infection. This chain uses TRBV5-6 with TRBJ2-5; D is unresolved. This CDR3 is CASSLLETQYF. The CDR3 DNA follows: TGTGCCAGCAGCTTGTTAGAGACCCAGTACTTC.